Listed below are T cell receptor beta chains from one sample, sequenced in a study of T cell repertoires in cytomegalovirus infection. MiXCR was run by TCRdb on the reads, yielding one entry per CDR3 protein. The sample shows roughly 700,000 distinct CDR3 sequences, 30% to 35% of them seen only once. These receptors have no known antigen. Here the sequenced sample was cultured PBMCs, taken from culture after CMV antigen stimulation. These receptors all stem from a human donor in good health (CMV status not recorded). Some clones in this sample may be carry-over from other donors' samples. The CDR3 runs from the conserved cysteine through the conserved F or W. The order of the fields is V gene, D gene, clone size, J gene, CDR3 DNA, CDR3 protein. D genes are given only for firm matches. For some rows the clone size is stated as once, few or many, or as a class when expanded; others skip it.

v_gene: TRBV10-3; d_gene: -; abundance: few; j_gene: TRBJ1-1; CDR3nt: TGTGCCATCAGTGAGTCCGACACTGAAGCTTTCTTT; CDR3aa: CAISESDTEAFF
v_gene: TRBV25-1; d_gene: -; abundance: -; j_gene: TRBJ1-2; CDR3nt: TGTGCCAGCAGTGAAAGGGCAGGGGCCGCCGTCTATGGCTACACCTTC; CDR3aa: CASSERAGAAVYGYTF
v_gene: TRBV14; d_gene: -; abundance: -; j_gene: TRBJ2-5; CDR3nt: TGTGCCAGCAGCCAAGTAGCAGGGAGGGAGACCCAGTACTTC; CDR3aa: CASSQVAGRETQYF
v_gene: TRBV7-2; d_gene: TRBD2; abundance: many; j_gene: TRBJ2-7; CDR3nt: TGTGCCAGCAGCCCTAGCGGGAGTTACGAGCAGTACTTC; CDR3aa: CASSPSGSYEQYF
v_gene: TRBV7-9; d_gene: -; abundance: few; j_gene: TRBJ1-1; CDR3nt: TGTGCCAGCAGTTACCAGAAGAACACTGAAGCTTTCTTT; CDR3aa: CASSYQKNTEAFF
v_gene: TRBV11-2; d_gene: -; abundance: -; j_gene: TRBJ2-7; CDR3nt: TGTGCCAGCAGCCCGACCCTATTCTACGAGCAGTACTTC; CDR3aa: CASSPTLFYEQYF
v_gene: TRBV7-9; d_gene: TRBD2; abundance: many; j_gene: TRBJ2-3; CDR3nt: TGTGCCAGCAGCTACACTAGCGGGACCTACACAGATACGCAGTATTTT; CDR3aa: CASSYTSGTYTDTQYF
v_gene: TRBV20-1; d_gene: TRBD2; abundance: -; j_gene: TRBJ2-1; CDR3nt: TGCAGTGCTAGAGAGTTAGCGGGAGTAGGGGAGCAGTTCTTC; CDR3aa: CSARELAGVGEQFF
v_gene: TRBV11-2; d_gene: TRBD2; abundance: -; j_gene: TRBJ2-4; CDR3nt: TGTGCCAGCAGCGGGGGACTAGGGGGTTACATTCAGTACTTC; CDR3aa: CASSGGLGGYIQYF
v_gene: TRBV5-1; d_gene: -; abundance: -; j_gene: TRBJ2-2; CDR3nt: TGCGCCAGCAGCTTAGAAGCAAGAAACACCGGGGAGCTGTTTTTT; CDR3aa: CASSLEARNTGELFF
v_gene: TRBV7-2; d_gene: -; abundance: many; j_gene: TRBJ2-5; CDR3nt: TGTGCCAGCAATTTGAGGTGGGGCCAAGAGACCCAGTACTTC; CDR3aa: CASNLRWGQETQYF
v_gene: TRBV5-4; d_gene: -; abundance: -; j_gene: TRBJ1-3; CDR3nt: TGTGCCAGCAGCTTGGTAGGACTGGTAGACTCTGGAAACACCATATATTTT; CDR3aa: CASSLVGLVDSGNTIYF
v_gene: TRBV7-2; d_gene: TRBD2; abundance: many; j_gene: TRBJ2-2; CDR3nt: TGTGCCAGCAGCTTAGTAGCTTTCGCTAGCGGGGTCCGCCCTAACACCGGGGAGCTGTTTTTT; CDR3aa: CASSLVAFASGVRPNTGELFF
v_gene: TRBV7-2; d_gene: -; abundance: -; j_gene: TRBJ2-3; CDR3nt: TGTGCCAGCAGCTTGATTTCAACAGATACGCAGTATTTT; CDR3aa: CASSLISTDTQYF
v_gene: TRBV7-4; d_gene: -; abundance: -; j_gene: TRBJ2-7; CDR3nt: TGTGCCAGCAGCTTAGCGTTAAATAGCTACGAGCAGTACTTC; CDR3aa: CASSLALNSYEQYF
v_gene: TRBV12-3/TRBV12-4; d_gene: TRBD2; abundance: -; j_gene: TRBJ2-3; CDR3nt: TGTGCCAGCAGAGGAGACGGGGGGGACACAGATACGCAGTATTTT; CDR3aa: CASRGDGGDTDTQYF
v_gene: TRBV4-2; d_gene: -; abundance: few; j_gene: TRBJ2-2; CDR3nt: TGTGCCAGCAGCCAAAGGTCGGGACCGGACGGGGAGCTGTTTTTT; CDR3aa: CASSQRSGPDGELFF
v_gene: TRBV12-3/TRBV12-4; d_gene: TRBD1; abundance: -; j_gene: TRBJ1-5; CDR3nt: TGTGCCAGCAGCATACAGGGGTCGGGGCCCCAGCATTTT; CDR3aa: CASSIQGSGPQHF
v_gene: TRBV7-2; d_gene: TRBD1; abundance: many; j_gene: TRBJ1-5; CDR3nt: TGTGCCAGCAGCCCGACAGGGGGTCTTCAGCCCCAGCATTTT; CDR3aa: CASSPTGGLQPQHF
v_gene: TRBV6-6; d_gene: -; abundance: -; j_gene: TRBJ2-5; CDR3nt: TGTGCCAGCAGTTACTCGAGGCTTTCTAGCCAAGAGACCCAGTACTTC; CDR3aa: CASSYSRLSSQETQYF
v_gene: TRBV20-1; d_gene: TRBD2; abundance: -; j_gene: TRBJ2-3; CDR3nt: TGCAGTGAGGGGCTAGCGGGGAGCACAGATACGCAGTATTTT; CDR3aa: CSEGLAGSTDTQYF
v_gene: TRBV5-3; d_gene: TRBD2; abundance: -; j_gene: TRBJ2-3; CDR3nt: TGTGCCAGAAGCTTAGCGGGAGCGTGGGATACGCAGTATTTT; CDR3aa: CARSLAGAWDTQYF